This is a list of T cell receptor beta chains from one sample in a study of cytomegalovirus exposure and HLA in healthy donors. Sequencing used immunoSEQ multiplex PCR; TCRdb keeps in-frame clones, though not all of them. The sample lists fewer than 200,000 clones; around 80% were seen once. The sequencing input was PBMCs. All receptors derive from a man aged 35-49 years in good health and CMV-seronegative. Both conserved end residues are part of each CDR3. Fields, in order: CDR3 protein, CDR3 DNA, J gene, clone size, D gene, V gene. The D gene is left open where the match is weak. Only part of the rows carry a size: once, few, many, or a class if the clone is expanded.

CASSQSTGVETQYF | TGCGCCAGCAGCCAGTCGACAGGGGTGGAGACCCAGTACTTC | TRBJ2-5 | - | TRBD1 | TRBV5-1
CAIRSAGATGELFF | TGTGCCATCAGGTCGGCAGGGGCCACCGGGGAGCTGTTTTTT | TRBJ2-2 | - | - | TRBV10-3
CASRSGTSGGGEQFF | TGTGCCAGCAGGTCCGGGACTAGCGGGGGGGGTGAGCAGTTCTTC | TRBJ2-1 | few | TRBD2 | TRBV7-2
CASSLTQGALSSYNEQFF | TGCGCCAGCAGCTTGACACAGGGGGCTTTAAGCTCCTACAATGAGCAGTTCTTC | TRBJ2-1 | - | TRBD1 | TRBV5-1
CASSESPDGYTF | TGTGCCAGCAGTGAATCCCCGGATGGCTACACCTTC | TRBJ1-2 | - | - | TRBV2
CASSYSSARVKETQYF | TGTGCCAGCAGTTACTCTTCGGCTAGAGTTAAAGAGACCCAGTACTTC | TRBJ2-5 | few | - | TRBV6-5
CAISGDRDSYGYTF | TGTGCCATCAGTGGGGACAGGGACAGCTATGGCTACACCTTC | TRBJ1-2 | few | TRBD1 | TRBV10-3
CASSPSQGALPLYGYTF | TGCGCCAGCAGCCCCTCACAGGGGGCGCTCCCCCTCTATGGCTACACCTTC | TRBJ1-2 | few | TRBD1 | TRBV4-3
CASSVATGGRAFF | TGTGCCAGCAGCGTAGCGACAGGGGGAAGGGCTTTCTTT | TRBJ1-1 | - | TRBD1 | TRBV9
CASDRDGQPQHF | TGTGCTAGCGACAGGGATGGCCAGCCCCAGCATTTT | TRBJ1-5 | - | TRBD1 | TRBV12-5
CATSIDVSGTQYF | TGTGCCACCAGCATAGACGTCTCGGGGACCCAGTACTTC | TRBJ2-5 | - | - | TRBV15
CASSPRGTYEQYF | TGTGCCAGCTCACCGAGAGGAACCTACGAGCAGTACTTC | TRBJ2-7 | - | - | TRBV18
CASSLDQWDSPSGANVLTF | TGCGCCAGCAGCTTGGATCAGTGGGACAGCCCCTCTGGGGCCAACGTCCTGACTTTC | TRBJ2-6 | - | TRBD1 | TRBV5-1
CASSFGPGNTGELFF | TGTGCCAGCAGCTTTGGTCCAGGGAACACCGGGGAGCTGTTTTTT | TRBJ2-2 | - | - | TRBV7-6
CASSLDRGSDEQYF | TGTGCCAGCAGCTTAGACAGGGGGAGCGACGAGCAGTACTTC | TRBJ2-7 | - | TRBD1 | TRBV7-9
CASRLDRSPNYGYTF | TGTGCCAGCAGGTTGGACAGGAGCCCTAACTATGGCTACACCTTC | TRBJ1-2 | - | TRBD1 | TRBV6-1
CSAWGSEQYF | TGCAGTGCTTGGGGCTCCGAGCAGTACTTC | TRBJ2-7 | - | - | TRBV20-1
CASSPGASGRAGELFF | TGTGCCAGCAGCCCTGGAGCTAGCGGGAGGGCCGGGGAGCTGTTTTTT | TRBJ2-2 | - | TRBD2 | TRBV5-4
CASSIRSLRQETQYF | TGTGCCAGTAGTATAAGGAGTCTCCGCCAAGAGACCCAGTACTTC | TRBJ2-5 | few | - | TRBV19
CASKRRGLAGGSSYNEQFF | TGTGCCAGTAAACGCCGGGGACTAGCGGGGGGGAGCTCCTACAATGAGCAGTTCTTC | TRBJ2-1 | - | TRBD2 | TRBV19
CASSWTSGGAETQYF | TGTGCCAGCAGTTGGACTAGCGGGGGGGCCGAGACCCAGTACTTC | TRBJ2-5 | - | TRBD2 | TRBV6-9
CASSQSWTGIDTQYF | TGTGCCAGCAGCCAATCGTGGACAGGGATAGATACGCAGTATTTT | TRBJ2-3 | - | TRBD1 | TRBV16
CASRPGHQEYQPQHF | TGTGCCAGCAGACCGGGACACCAGGAGTATCAGCCCCAGCATTTT | TRBJ1-5 | - | - | TRBV6-1
CASGKTSGRPGELFF | TGTGCTAGTGGTAAGACTAGCGGGAGGCCCGGGGAGCTGTTTTTT | TRBJ2-2 | - | TRBD2 | TRBV12-5
CAIRSTSGSSYEQYF | TGTGCCATCAGGTCGACTAGCGGGTCCTCCTACGAGCAGTACTTC | TRBJ2-7 | - | TRBD2 | TRBV10-3
CASRGQGDTGELFF | TGTGCCAGCAGGGGACAGGGAGACACCGGGGAGCTGTTTTTT | TRBJ2-2 | - | TRBD1 | TRBV7-9
CASSLALAGSRGTQYF | TGTGCCAGCAGCTTGGCACTAGCGGGTTCGCGAGGTACGCAGTATTTT | TRBJ2-3 | once | TRBD2 | TRBV5-4
CASSQLAGIANEQFF | TGTGCCAGCAGCCAACTAGCGGGAATAGCCAATGAGCAGTTCTTC | TRBJ2-1 | - | TRBD2 | TRBV7-9
CASSYGGGAGEQFF | TGTGCCAGCAGTTACGGCGGGGGGGCGGGAGAGCAGTTCTTC | TRBJ2-1 | - | TRBD2 | TRBV6-5
CASSFGASRNIQYF | TGTGCCAGCTCGTTTGGGGCTTCGCGAAACATTCAGTACTTC | TRBJ2-4 | - | - | TRBV18
CASSQRRGSLSDEQYF | TGCGCCAGCAGCCAGAGGCGGGGGAGTCTCTCGGACGAGCAGTACTTC | TRBJ2-7 | once | TRBD2 | TRBV4-3
CASSPLSRGSGNTIYF | TGTGCCAGCAGCCCCTTGTCTAGGGGGAGTGGAAACACCATATATTTT | TRBJ1-3 | - | - | TRBV7-6
CASRQDGQRGETQYF | TGTGCCAGCAGACAAGACGGACAGAGGGGAGAGACCCAGTACTTC | TRBJ2-5 | - | - | TRBV7-8
CASSERTGDGYAYGYTF | TGTGCCAGCAGCGAGAGGACAGGGGACGGCTATGCCTATGGCTACACCTTC | TRBJ1-2 | - | TRBD1 | TRBV9
CASSQERMWPQHF | TGCGCCAGCAGCCAAGAGAGGATGTGGCCCCAGCATTTT | TRBJ1-5 | - | - | TRBV4-3
CASRRQGANTEAFF | TGTGCCAGTAGAAGACAGGGGGCAAACACTGAAGCTTTCTTT | TRBJ1-1 | - | TRBD1 | TRBV19
CASSANSGRPNNEQFF | TGTGCCAGCAGCGCCAATAGCGGGAGGCCCAACAATGAGCAGTTCTTC | TRBJ2-1 | - | TRBD2 | TRBV7-2
CASRGLTDTQYF | TGTGCCAGCAGGGGGCTCACAGATACGCAGTATTTT | TRBJ2-3 | - | - | TRBV2
CASSPGQGTYGYTF | TGTGCCAGCTCGCCGGGACAGGGGACCTATGGCTACACCTTC | TRBJ1-2 | - | TRBD1 | TRBV18
CASSVGNSQETQYF | TGTGCCAGCAGCGTAGGTAATAGTCAAGAGACCCAGTACTTC | TRBJ2-5 | - | - | TRBV9